The 4 T cell receptor beta chains given below trace back to one sample, sequenced in a study of blood T cell repertoires in COVID-19. Clones were sequenced by immunoSEQ multiplex PCR, and TCRdb holds only the in-frame ones, with some missing. The table shows about 100,000 clones, with 65% to 90% occurring only once. Sequencing input: peripheral blood. The receptors here all came from a man older than 75 with acute or convalescent COVID-19.

This sequence joins TRBV28 and TRBJ2-7; TRBD2 is a possible D gene (5 bases). The CDR3 loop spans 14 amino acids. From germline, CDR1 is MDHEN and CDR2 SYDVKM. V was cut by 5 bases and J by 6 bases, with 17 bases left in between. As DNA, the CDR3 is TGTGCCAGCAGTCCCTATAGGACTTATGGCGAGCAGTACTTC. Translating gives CASSPYRTYGEQYF.

The V call is TRBV6-5, the J call TRBJ2-7; D is uncertain. The CDR3 is made up of 11 amino acids. CDR1 is MNHEY, CDR2 SVGAGI, per germline. Trimming left V 4 bases short and J 3 bases short, with 4 bases between. This CDR3 is CASSSVYEQYF. The CDR3 coding sequence is TGTGCCAGCAGTTCTGTCTACGAGCAGTACTTC.

The chain links TRBV29-1 to TRBJ2-7; tentative D call: TRBD1 (7 bases). Germline V gene data show CDR1 as SQVTM and CDR2 as ANQGSEA. The CDR3 runs 15 residues. Trimming pared 5 bases from V and 1 base from J, leaving 18 bases between. CDR3 coding DNA: TGCAGCGTTTACCATGGGGCAGGGGGGTCCTACGAGCAGTACTTC. As protein: CSVYHGAGGSYEQYF.

This clone was counted a single time. The chain employs TRBV19 and TRBJ1-1; TRBD1 matches at 9 bases. J lost 11 bases, V lost 3 bases, and 7 bases had no gene match. Germline V gene lookup returns CDR1 LNHDA and CDR2 SQIVND (reference sequence). CDR3 length: 13 amino acids. CDR3 sequence: CASSINRGLSAFF. DNA of the CDR3: TGTGCCAGTAGTATCAACAGGGGGCTAAGTGCTTTCTTT.